The table lists the clone carrying this T cell receptor (beta chain) with a few counts. Its cognate antigen is unknown. Expressed TCRB transcripts were sequenced because the isolated RNA had all been reverse transcribed beforehand. Some clones are missing from TCRdb's copy, which holds only in-frame ones; the method was immunoSEQ multiplex PCR. The repertoire holds over 150,000 clones, with 13% as singletons. CD4+ naive, central memory, regulatory and stem cell-like memory subsets were isolated by sorting on CD45RO/CCR7/CD25/CD127/CD95/CD27. This specimen comes from a study of beta chain features in type 1 diabetes. Study-level points and caveats: Shortening of TCRB CDR3s, moderate but significant, appeared in all four CD4+ subsets of Type 1 diabetes patients.

CDR3 length: 14 residues. Losses at the gene ends were 6 bases for V and 3 bases for J; bases not matched to a gene: 8. Looked up from germline, CDR1 is MNHNS and CDR2 is SASEGT. Material for sequencing was central memory CD4+ T cells from blood. This TCR derives from a young woman in good health. The chain employs TRBV6-1 and TRBJ2-7; 7 bases are shared with TRBD2. The CDR3 spells CASRPVGGIYEQYF. In nucleotides, the CDR3 is TGTGCCAGCAGGCCCGTGGGGGGGATCTACGAGCAGTACTTC.